What follows are 26 T cell receptor beta chains derived from one specimen sequenced in a study of T cells in Graves' hyperthyroidism and ophthalmopathy. The investigators amplified TCR beta CDR3 regions from RNA transcripts. In the first-round RT-PCR of the TCR CDR3, the HTBI primer set was used. One entry per CDR3 protein, called by TCRdb with MiXCR from the multiplex PCR reads. The table has some 510,000 distinct CDR3 sequences, less than 25% seen once. Sample: blood. The receptors were sampled from a man younger than 35 with Graves' hyperthyroidism.

The V and J genes are TRBV19 and TRBJ2-5; D unresolved. CDR1 and CDR2 (germline): LNHDA, SQIVND (reference sequence). The CDR3 length is 12 residues. V was clipped by 9 bases and J by 2 bases, with 10 bases between them. Here the CDR3 reads CASTDIQETQYF. CDR3 nucleotides: TGTGCCAGCACAGACATACAAGAGACCCAGTACTTC.

This clonotype was counted only a few times. The V call is TRBV4-1, the J call TRBJ2-7; possible D gene TRBD2, 7 bases. The CDR3 loop spans 16 amino acids. V was pared by 1 base and J by 2 bases, with 15 bases between. The germline V gene has CDR1 MGHRA and CDR2 YSYEKL. The CDR3 loop reads CASSQVPGGATYEQYF. As DNA, the CDR3 is TGCGCCAGCAGCCAAGTGCCGGGGGGCGCTACCTACGAGCAGTACTTC.

There are many counts of this clonotype. This chain uses TRBV19 with TRBJ1-5, with TRBD1 identical over 9 bases. Germline CDR1 and CDR2: LNHDA and SQIVND (reference sequence). Losses at the gene ends were 5 bases for V and 6 bases for J; bases not matched to a gene: 8. The CDR3 covers 15 residues. CDR3 sequence (DNA): TGTGCCAGTAGTTCGGACAGGGGCGTGAGTCAGCCCCAGCATTTT. Translation gives CASSSDRGVSQPQHF.

This clonotype was detected many times. This sequence joins TRBV28 and TRBJ2-4; 10 nucleotides line up with TRBD1. The V and J ends lost 7 bases and 1 base, in that order; junction bases with no gene match: 4. CDR1 MDHEN and CDR2 SYDVKM come from the germline V gene. The CDR3 extends over 15 amino acids. Written as DNA, the CDR3 is TGTGCCAGCACTCCGGGACAGGGGGCCAAAAACATTCAGTACTTC. It specifies CASTPGQGAKNIQYF.

The chain carries TRBV4-1 and TRBJ1-2; D is unresolved. The V end lost 1 base, the J end lost 8 bases, and 14 bases lay between the germline ends. This CDR3 has 14 amino acids. Germline V gene sequence: CDR1 MGHRA, CDR2 YSYEKL. CDR3 bases: TGCGCCAGCAGCCAAGTGGAGAGGGTTTACGGCTACACCTTC. It specifies CASSQVERVYGYTF.

This clonotype was observed at least ten times. The V call is TRBV12-3 or TRBV12-4, the J call TRBJ1-3; no definite D call. V was shortened by 6 bases and J by 0 bases, with 12 bases between the two germline ends. This CDR3 has 15 residues. The CDR3 sequence: CASRKSSLSGNTIYF. In nucleotides, the CDR3 is TGTGCCAGCAGAAAATCCTCTCTCTCTGGAAACACCATATATTTT.

This clonotype was observed many times. The V gene is TRBV4-1, the J gene TRBJ1-1, with unresolved D. The V gene lost 3 bases and the J gene lost 6 bases, with 11 bases spanning the gap. Germline V gives CDR1 MGHRA, CDR2 YSYEKL. CDR3 size: 13 residues. The CDR3 region has the DNA TGCGCCAGCAGCCATTCAGCCGTACCTGAAGCTTTCTTT. This translates into CASSHSAVPEAFF.

This clonotype came up many times. This chain uses TRBV7-8 with TRBJ1-1; D is ambiguous. Germline CDR1 reads SGHVS; CDR2 reads FQNEAQ. V dropped 8 bases and J dropped 1 base, with 14 bases sitting between them. The CDR3 has 14 residues. The CDR3 loop reads CASGPRRENTEAFF. The CDR3 DNA is TGTGCCAGCGGCCCCCGAAGGGAGAACACTGAAGCTTTCTTT.

There are many counts of this clonotype. V and J are TRBV28 and TRBJ1-1, with D possibly matching TRBD1 (5 bases). The germline gives CDR1 MDHEN, CDR2 SYDVKM. The V gene lost 3 bases and the J gene lost 11 bases, with 16 bases spanning the gap. The CDR3 is 13 residues long. The CDR3 here is CASSLLGGRSAFF. The CDR3 DNA follows: TGTGCCAGCAGTTTGCTTGGGGGTAGATCGGCTTTCTTT.

This clonotype occurred a few times. The chain links TRBV12-3 or TRBV12-4 to TRBJ1-6; D gene unclear. Trimming removed 5 bases from V and 10 bases from J, with 9 bases in between. There are 12 residues in the CDR3. The CDR3 region is CASSLQGSPLHF. CDR3 DNA: TGTGCCAGCAGTCTCCAAGGGTCACCCCTCCACTTT.

This clonotype was counted at least ten times. This chain links TRBV6-2 or TRBV6-3 with TRBJ1-2; the match to TRBD1 covers 9 bases. The junction had 10 bases not matched to a gene; V was cut back by 3 bases and J by 8 bases. This CDR3 comprises 15 residues. Per the germline V gene, CDR1 is MNHEY and CDR2 is SVGEGT. The CDR3 loop reads CASSYNAGTGLGYTF. The CDR3 DNA sequence: TGTGCCAGCAGTTATAATGCCGGGACAGGGCTGGGCTACACCTTC.

This clonotype came up many times. This sequence joins TRBV6-1 and TRBJ1-5; TRBD1 matches 7 bases. CDR1 MNHNS and CDR2 SASEGT come from the germline V gene. V was clipped by 7 bases and J by 3 bases; unmatched bases: 9. The CDR3 is 15 residues long. The CDR3 DNA reads TGTGCCAGCAAACCTCAGACAGGGTTCAATCAGCCCCAGCATTTT. Its protein is CASKPQTGFNQPQHF.

V is TRBV15 and J is TRBJ2-5, with 10 nucleotides matching TRBD2. Unmatched junction bases numbered 8, after V lost 0 bases and J lost 1 base. The CDR3 has 18 residues. Germline V lookup: CDR1 LNHNV, CDR2 YYDKDF (reference sequence). CDR3 DNA: TGTGCCACCAGCAGAGATCGACTAGCGGGCCAGACCCAAGAGACCCAGTACTTC. Its protein product is CATSRDRLAGQTQETQYF.

The chain is built from TRBV28 and TRBJ1-5; D not resolved. The length of the CDR3 is 14 residues. The V end lost 3 bases, the J end lost 3 bases, and 9 bases lay between the germline ends. Germline assignment: CDR1 MDHEN and CDR2 SYDVKM. CDR3 DNA sequence: TGTGCCAGCAGTTTTGAACAGTACAATCAGCCCCAGCATTTT. Translation: CASSFEQYNQPQHF. The whole variable domain, filled in from reference TRBV28 and TRBJ1-5, reads DVKVTQSSRYLVKRTGEKVFLECVQDMDHENMFWYRQDPGLGLRLIYFSYDVKMKEKGDIPEGYSVSREKKERFSLILESASTNQTSMYLCASSFEQYNQPQHFGDGTRLSIL.

The table lists this clonotype with many counts. The chain recombines TRBV10-3 with TRBJ1-2, with D maybe TRBD1 (6 bases). CDR1 ENHRY and CDR2 SYGVKD come from the germline V gene. The CDR3 consists of 16 residues. V lost 2 bases to trimming and J lost 4 bases, with 17 bases between them. The CDR3: CAISERGAQGPYGYTF. In DNA, the CDR3 is TGTGCCATCAGTGAGAGGGGAGCACAGGGCCCCTATGGCTACACCTTC.

J is TRBJ2-7 and V is TRBV19; weak D call: TRBD1 (6 bases). V was cut by 3 bases and J by 2 bases, with 14 bases left in between. This CDR3 spans 15 amino acids. Per germline, CDR1 LNHDA and CDR2 SQIVND (reference sequence). CDR3 amino acids: CASSIFLGGPYEQYF. The CDR3 nucleotides are TGTGCCAGTAGTATTTTCCTAGGGGGACCCTACGAGCAGTACTTC.

There are many counts of this clonotype. The chain employs TRBV15 and TRBJ1-1, with a tentative D call TRBD1 (5 bases). The CDR3 consists of 13 residues. V was trimmed by 3 bases and J by 3 bases, leaving 8 bases between them. CDR1 is LNHNV and CDR2 is YYDKDF in the germline V gene (reference sequence). The CDR3 DNA reads TGTGCCACCAGCAGCAGGGTTGACACTGAAGCTTTCTTT. It codes for CATSSRVDTEAFF.

The table lists this clonotype with many counts. CDR3 bases: TGCAGTGCTAATACAAGGAGTGCTTTCTTT. This gives the protein CSANTRSAFF. The rearrangement uses TRBV20-1 and TRBJ1-1; D uncertain. The CDR3 runs 10 residues. The germline V gene encodes CDR1 DFQATT and CDR2 SNEGSKA (reference sequence). V was clipped by 4 bases and J by 11 bases, with 11 bases between them.

This clonotype came up a few times. Here the CDR3 reads CASSPGQDKAYTF. The CDR3 nucleotides are TGTGCCAGCAGCCCAGGACAGGACAAGGCCTACACCTTC. V is TRBV12-3 or TRBV12-4 and J is TRBJ1-2; 7 bases are a match to TRBD1. Trimming cost V 6 bases and J 10 bases; bases outside gene matches: 11. The CDR3 runs 13 residues.

This clonotype was counted ten times or more. The chain links TRBV6-5 to TRBJ1-1; no firm D call. There are 13 residues in the CDR3. Trimming took off 2 bases at V and 5 bases at J, with 9 bases between the two ends. Germline V lookup: CDR1 MNHEY, CDR2 SVGAGI. The CDR3 coding sequence is TGTGCCAGCAGTTACCTTTTGGGTACTGAAGCTTTCTTT. It specifies CASSYLLGTEAFF.

This clonotype has a count of ten or more. CDR3 sequence: CASSYGQGVQPQHF. The CDR3 region has the DNA TGTGCCAGCAGTTACGGACAGGGGGTCCAGCCCCAGCATTTT. V usage is TRBV6-5 and J usage is TRBJ1-5; 10 bases align to TRBD1. The ends lost 2 bases at V and 7 bases at J; junction bases unmatched: 2. Germline V gives CDR1 MNHEY, CDR2 SVGAGI. The CDR3 totals 14 residues.

At least ten counts were recorded for this clonotype. The gene calls are TRBV6-5 and TRBJ2-5, with 9 bases identical to TRBD1. Germline CDR1 reads MNHEY; CDR2 reads SVGAGI. The CDR3 loop spans 15 amino acids. V gave up 4 bases and J gave up 1 base; unmatched junction bases: 4. The CDR3 DNA follows: TGTGCCAGCAGTTCCGGGACAGGGATCCAAGAGACCCAGTACTTC. Translation: CASSSGTGIQETQYF.

The chain is built from TRBV20-1 and TRBJ1-6; TRBD1 matches 8 bases. With V trimmed by 7 bases and J by 2 bases, 10 bases remained unmatched. This CDR3 region has 16 residues. CDR1 is DFQATT and CDR2 is SNEGSKA in the germline V gene (reference sequence). This chain's CDR3 is CSEGGQGETYNSPLHF. CDR3 sequence (DNA): TGCAGTGAAGGCGGACAGGGTGAAACCTATAATTCACCCCTCCACTTT.

V usage is TRBV20-1 and J usage is TRBJ2-5, with 7 bases lining up with TRBD1. The CDR3 consists of 13 residues. With V trimmed by 4 bases and J by 3 bases, 5 bases remained unmatched. Per the germline V gene, CDR1 is DFQATT and CDR2 is SNEGSKA (reference sequence). CDR3 residues: CSANRQGEETQYF. CDR3 nucleotide sequence: TGCAGTGCTAATAGGCAGGGGGAAGAGACCCAGTACTTC.

Ten or more counts support this clonotype. This sequence joins TRBV30 and TRBJ1-1; D is possibly TRBD1 (6 bases). The V end lost 3 bases, the J end lost 3 bases, and 8 bases lay between the germline ends. Germline lookup yields CDR1 GTSNPN and CDR2 SVGIG (reference sequence). CDR3 size: 12 residues. The DNA of the CDR3 is TGTGCCTGGAGCCAGGGGCACACTGAAGCTTTCTTT. This codes for CAWSQGHTEAFF.

The chain uses TRBV6-5 and TRBJ2-5; TRBD1 agrees at 10 bases. Germline V gene data show CDR1 as MNHEY and CDR2 as SVGAGI. There are 15 residues in the CDR3. The junction had 7 bases not matched to a gene; V was cut back by 5 bases and J by 4 bases. The CDR3 bases are TGTGCCAGCAGTACCTCGGGACAGGGGATAGAGACCCAGTACTTC. Translated, it gives CASSTSGQGIETQYF.